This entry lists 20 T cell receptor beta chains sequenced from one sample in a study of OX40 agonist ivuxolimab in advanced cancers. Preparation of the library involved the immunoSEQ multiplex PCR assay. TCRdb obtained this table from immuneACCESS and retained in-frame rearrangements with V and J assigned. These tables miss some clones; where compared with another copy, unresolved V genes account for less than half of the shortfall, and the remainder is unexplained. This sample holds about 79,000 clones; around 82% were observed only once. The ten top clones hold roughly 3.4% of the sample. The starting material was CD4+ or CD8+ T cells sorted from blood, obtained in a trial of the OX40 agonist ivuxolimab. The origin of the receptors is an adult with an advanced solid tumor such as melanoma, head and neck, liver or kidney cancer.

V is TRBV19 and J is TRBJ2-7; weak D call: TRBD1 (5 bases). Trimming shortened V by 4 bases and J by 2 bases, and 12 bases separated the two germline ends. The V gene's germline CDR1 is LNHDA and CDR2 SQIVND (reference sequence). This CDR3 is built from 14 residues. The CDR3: CASSTRQRPYEQYF. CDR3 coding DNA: TGTGCCAGTAGTACCCGACAGAGACCCTACGAGCAGTACTTC.

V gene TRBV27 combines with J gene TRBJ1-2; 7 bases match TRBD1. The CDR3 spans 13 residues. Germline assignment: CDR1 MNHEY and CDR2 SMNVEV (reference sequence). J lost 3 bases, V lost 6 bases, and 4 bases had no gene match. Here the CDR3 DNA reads TGTGCCAGCAGCCAAGACAGGGACTATGGCTACACCTTC. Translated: CASSQDRDYGYTF.

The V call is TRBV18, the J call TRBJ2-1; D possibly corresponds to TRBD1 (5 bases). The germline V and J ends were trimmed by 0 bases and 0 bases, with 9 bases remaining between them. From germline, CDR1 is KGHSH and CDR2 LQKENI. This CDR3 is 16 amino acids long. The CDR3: CASSPPRQSSYNEQFF. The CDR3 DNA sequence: TGTGCCAGCTCACCACCGAGACAGAGCTCCTACAATGAGCAGTTCTTC.

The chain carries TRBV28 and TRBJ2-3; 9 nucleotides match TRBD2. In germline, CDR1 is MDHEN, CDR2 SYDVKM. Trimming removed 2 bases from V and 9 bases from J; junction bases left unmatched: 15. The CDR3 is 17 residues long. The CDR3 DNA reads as TGTGCCAGCAGTTTACCCCTGGCGGGAGGGCCAATAAGAACGCAGTATTTT. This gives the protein CASSLPLAGGPIRTQYF.

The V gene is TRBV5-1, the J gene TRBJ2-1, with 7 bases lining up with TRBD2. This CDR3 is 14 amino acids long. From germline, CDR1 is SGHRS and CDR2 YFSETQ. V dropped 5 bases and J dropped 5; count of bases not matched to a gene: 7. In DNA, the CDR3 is TGCGCCAGCAGTTTTGCGGGAGCGGACAATGAGCAGTTCTTC. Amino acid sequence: CASSFAGADNEQFF. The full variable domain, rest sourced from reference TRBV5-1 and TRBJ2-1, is KAGVTQTPRYLIKTRGQQVTLSCSPISGHRSVSWYQQTPGQGLQFLFEYFSETQRNKGNFPGRFSGRQFSNSRSEMNVSTLELGDSALYLCASSFAGADNEQFFGPGTRLTVL.

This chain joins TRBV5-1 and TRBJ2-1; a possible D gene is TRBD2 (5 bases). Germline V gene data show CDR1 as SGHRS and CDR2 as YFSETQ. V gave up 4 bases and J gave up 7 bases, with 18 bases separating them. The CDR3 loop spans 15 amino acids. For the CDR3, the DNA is TGCGCCAGCAGCCTAGAGGGTGGATTAGTTAATGAGCAGTTCTTC. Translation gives CASSLEGGLVNEQFF. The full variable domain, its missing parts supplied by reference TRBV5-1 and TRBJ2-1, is KAGVTQTPRYLIKTRGQQVTLSCSPISGHRSVSWYQQTPGQGLQFLFEYFSETQRNKGNFPGRFSGRQFSNSRSEMNVSTLELGDSALYLCASSLEGGLVNEQFFGPGTRLTVL.

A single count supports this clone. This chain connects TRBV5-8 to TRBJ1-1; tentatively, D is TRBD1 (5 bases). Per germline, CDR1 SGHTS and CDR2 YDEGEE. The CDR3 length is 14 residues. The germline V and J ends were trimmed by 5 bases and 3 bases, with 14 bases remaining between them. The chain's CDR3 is CASSGGSLHTEAFF. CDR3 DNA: TGTGCCAGCAGTGGGGGGTCTCTACACACTGAAGCTTTCTTT.

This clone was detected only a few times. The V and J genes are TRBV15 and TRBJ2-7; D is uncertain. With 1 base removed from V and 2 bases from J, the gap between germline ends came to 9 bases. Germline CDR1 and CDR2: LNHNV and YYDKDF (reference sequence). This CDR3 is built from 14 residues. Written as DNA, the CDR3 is TGTGCCACCAGCAGAGTGAGGCCTCCCTACGAGCAGTACTTC. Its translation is CATSRVRPPYEQYF.

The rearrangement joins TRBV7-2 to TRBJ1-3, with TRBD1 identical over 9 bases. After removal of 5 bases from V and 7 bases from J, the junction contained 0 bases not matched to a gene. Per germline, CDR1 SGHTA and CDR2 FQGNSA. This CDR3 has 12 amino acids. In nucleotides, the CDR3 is TGTGCCAGCAGCGGACAGGGGAACACCATATATTTT. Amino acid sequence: CASSGQGNTIYF.

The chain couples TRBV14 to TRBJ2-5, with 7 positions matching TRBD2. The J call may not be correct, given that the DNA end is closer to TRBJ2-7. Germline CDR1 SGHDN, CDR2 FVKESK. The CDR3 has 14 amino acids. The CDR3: CASSRVRGGHEQYF. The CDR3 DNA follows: TGTGCCAGCAGCCGGGTCCGGGGAGGGCACGAGCAGTACTTC.

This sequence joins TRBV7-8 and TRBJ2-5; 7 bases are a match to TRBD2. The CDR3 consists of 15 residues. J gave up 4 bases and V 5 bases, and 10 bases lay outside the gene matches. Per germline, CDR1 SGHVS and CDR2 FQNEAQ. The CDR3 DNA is TGTGCCAGCAGCCACGGATGGGGGGGAAGAGAGACCCAGTACTTC. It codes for CASSHGWGGRETQYF.

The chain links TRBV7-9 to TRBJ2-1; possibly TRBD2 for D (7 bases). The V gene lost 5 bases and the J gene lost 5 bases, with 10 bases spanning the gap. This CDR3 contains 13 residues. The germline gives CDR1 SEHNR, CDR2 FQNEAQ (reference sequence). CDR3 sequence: CASSPGGHNEQFF. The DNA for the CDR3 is TGTGCCAGCAGCCCCGGGGGGCACAATGAGCAGTTCTTC.

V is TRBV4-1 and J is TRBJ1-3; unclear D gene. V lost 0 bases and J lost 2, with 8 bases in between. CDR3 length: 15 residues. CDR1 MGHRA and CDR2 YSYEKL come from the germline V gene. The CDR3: CASSQDNRAGNTIYF. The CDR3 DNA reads TGCGCCAGCAGCCAAGATAACCGGGCTGGAAACACCATATATTTT.

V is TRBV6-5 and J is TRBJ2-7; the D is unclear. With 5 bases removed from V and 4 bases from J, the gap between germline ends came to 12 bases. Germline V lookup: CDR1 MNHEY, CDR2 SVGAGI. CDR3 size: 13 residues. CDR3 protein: CASSPFDGYEQYF. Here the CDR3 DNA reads TGTGCCAGCAGTCCCTTTGATGGGTACGAGCAGTACTTC.

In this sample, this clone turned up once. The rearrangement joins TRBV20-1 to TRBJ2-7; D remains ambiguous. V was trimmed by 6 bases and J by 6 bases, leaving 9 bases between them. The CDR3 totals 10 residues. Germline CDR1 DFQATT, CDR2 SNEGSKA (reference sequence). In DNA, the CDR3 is TGCAGTGCCATGGCCGGCGAGCAGTACTTC. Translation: CSAMAGEQYF.

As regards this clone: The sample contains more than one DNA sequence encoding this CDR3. The CDR3 here is CASSQGLSGANVLTF. The CDR3 coding sequence is TGCGCCAGCAGCCAAGGCCTCTCTGGGGCCAACGTCCTGACTTTC. V is TRBV4-1 and J is TRBJ2-6; no definite D call. The CDR3 has 15 amino acids. Germline CDR1 is MGHRA and CDR2 is YSYEKL. V was clipped by 1 base and J by 0 bases, with 4 bases between them.

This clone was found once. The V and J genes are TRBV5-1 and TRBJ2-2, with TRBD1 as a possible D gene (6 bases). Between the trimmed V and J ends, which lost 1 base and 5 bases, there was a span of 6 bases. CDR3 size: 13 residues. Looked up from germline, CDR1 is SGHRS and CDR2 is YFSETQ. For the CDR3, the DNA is TGCGCCAGCAGCTTGACAGGGACCGGGGAGCTGTTTTTT. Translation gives CASSLTGTGELFF.

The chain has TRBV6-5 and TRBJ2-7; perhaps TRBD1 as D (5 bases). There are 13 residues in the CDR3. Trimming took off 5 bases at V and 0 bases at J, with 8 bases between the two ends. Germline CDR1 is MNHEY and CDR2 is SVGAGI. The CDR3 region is CASSEDSSYEQYF. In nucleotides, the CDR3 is TGTGCCAGCAGTGAAGACAGCTCCTACGAGCAGTACTTC.

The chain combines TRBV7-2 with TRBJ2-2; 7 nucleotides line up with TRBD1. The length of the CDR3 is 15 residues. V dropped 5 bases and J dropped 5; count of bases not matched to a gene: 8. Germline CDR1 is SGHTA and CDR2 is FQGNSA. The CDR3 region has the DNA TGTGCCAGCAGCCCTCGGACAGGCCTTACCGGGGAGCTGTTTTTT. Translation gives CASSPRTGLTGELFF.

CDR3 sequence: CAWSVFGNEQFF. CDR3 DNA sequence: TGTGCCTGGAGTGTATTCGGGAACGAGCAGTTCTTC. The chain couples TRBV30 to TRBJ2-1; perhaps TRBD2 as D (5 bases). V lost 0 bases, J lost 10 bases, and 10 bases lay in between. CDR1 and CDR2 from the germline V gene are GTSNPN and SVGIG (reference sequence). This CDR3 is built from 12 residues.